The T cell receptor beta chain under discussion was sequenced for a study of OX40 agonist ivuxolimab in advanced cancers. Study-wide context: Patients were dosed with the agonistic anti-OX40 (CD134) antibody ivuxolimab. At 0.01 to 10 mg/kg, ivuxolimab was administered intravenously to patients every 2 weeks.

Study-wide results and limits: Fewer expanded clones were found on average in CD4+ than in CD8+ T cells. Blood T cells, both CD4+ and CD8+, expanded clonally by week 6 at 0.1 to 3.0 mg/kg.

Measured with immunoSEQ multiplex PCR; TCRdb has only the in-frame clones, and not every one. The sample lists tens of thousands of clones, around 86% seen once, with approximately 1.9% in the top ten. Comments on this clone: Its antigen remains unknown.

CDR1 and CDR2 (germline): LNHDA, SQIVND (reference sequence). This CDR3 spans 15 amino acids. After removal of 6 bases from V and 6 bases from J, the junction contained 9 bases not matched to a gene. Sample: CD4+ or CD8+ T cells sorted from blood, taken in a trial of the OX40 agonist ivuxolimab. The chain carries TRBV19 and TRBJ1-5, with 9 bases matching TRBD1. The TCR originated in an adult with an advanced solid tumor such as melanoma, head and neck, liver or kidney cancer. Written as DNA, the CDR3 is TGTGCCAGTAGGCAAACAGGGGGCGCAGGTCAGCCCCAGCATTTT. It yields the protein CASRQTGGAGQPQHF.